The 27 T cell receptor beta chains presented below share a single source sample, sequenced in a study of blood T cell repertoires in COVID-19. The assay was immunoSEQ multiplex PCR, and TCRdb's table has in-frame clones only and misses some. The sample has approximately 150,000 clones; approximately 87% are singletons. Material: PBMCs or T cells enriched from blood (not recorded which). These receptors were collected from a man aged 55 to 70 who had recovered from COVID-19.

The gene calls are TRBV2 and TRBJ1-4; D is possibly TRBD1 (6 bases). Trimming removed 6 bases from V and 3 bases from J, with 11 bases in between. Germline V gives CDR1 SNHLY, CDR2 FYNNEI. The CDR3 contains 14 residues. The CDR3 reads CASRKDRPNEKLFF. CDR3 bases: TGTGCCAGCAGAAAAGACAGGCCTAATGAAAAACTGTTTTTT. Variable domain in full (rest from reference TRBV2 and TRBJ1-4): EPEVTQTPSHQVTQMGQEVILRCVPISNHLYFYWYRQILGQKVEFLVSFYNNEISEKSEIFDDQFSVERPDGSNFTLKIRSTKLEDSAMYFCASRKDRPNEKLFFGSGTQLSVL.

J is TRBJ1-6 and V is TRBV6-5, with no clear D. This CDR3 region has 15 residues. The germline CDR1 and CDR2 sequences are MNHEY and SVGAGI. Trimming stripped 0 bases from V and 5 bases from J, with 8 bases between. CDR3 amino acids: CASSYSTGNNSPLHF. The DNA of the CDR3 is TGTGCCAGCAGTTACTCGACCGGGAATAATTCACCCCTCCACTTT.

V usage is TRBV10-3 and J usage is TRBJ1-6; maybe TRBD1 (6 bases). CDR1 ENHRY and CDR2 SYGVKD come from the germline V gene. Trimming took off 6 bases at V and 0 bases at J, with 12 bases between the two ends. The CDR3 consists of 16 residues. The CDR3 sequence is CAISLTGSSYNSPLHF. The CDR3, as DNA: TGTGCCATCAGCCTTACAGGGAGCTCCTATAATTCACCCCTCCACTTT.

The sample holds one count of this clone. The chain has TRBV10-3 and TRBJ1-3, with a tentative D call TRBD1 (5 bases). The CDR3 is 16 residues long. Trimming took off 9 bases at V and 0 bases at J, with 18 bases between the two ends. From germline, CDR1 is ENHRY and CDR2 SYGVKD. The CDR3 protein is CAIRQPKTHSGNTIYF. CDR3 nucleotides: TGTGCCATAAGACAGCCAAAAACCCACTCTGGAAACACCATATATTTT.

The chain couples TRBV9 to TRBJ1-3; 9 bases match TRBD1. Germline V CDR1 and CDR2: SGDLS, YYNGEE. CDR3 size: 17 residues. Trimming removed 0 bases from V and 2 bases from J; junction bases left unmatched: 6. DNA for the CDR3: TGTGCCAGCAGCGTAGGATGGGACAGGGTGACTGGAAACACCATATATTTT. Encoded protein: CASSVGWDRVTGNTIYF. The full variable domain, rest sourced from reference TRBV9 and TRBJ1-3, is DSGVTQTPKHLITATGQRVTLRCSPRSGDLSVYWYQQSLDQGLQFLIQYYNGEERAKGNILERFSAQQFPDLHSELNLSSLELGDSALYFCASSVGWDRVTGNTIYFGEGSWLTVV.

The rearrangement links TRBV5-1 to TRBJ1-6; the match to TRBD1 covers 10 bases. The CDR3 contains 18 residues. With V trimmed by 1 base and J by 5 bases, 9 bases remained unmatched. Germline CDR1 reads SGHRS; CDR2 reads YFSETQ. CDR3 amino acids: CASSLRPTGQGNNSPLHF. The CDR3, as DNA: TGCGCCAGCAGCTTGCGCCCCACGGGACAGGGGAATAATTCACCCCTCCACTTT.

J is TRBJ1-1 and V is TRBV10-2, with TRBD1 as a possible D gene (6 bases). The CDR3 totals 14 residues. V was shortened by 11 bases and J by 4 bases, with 20 bases between the two germline ends. The germline V gene has CDR1 WSHSY and CDR2 SAAADI. CDR3 region: CAAGATWGITEAFF. CDR3 coding DNA: TGCGCCGCAGGGGCGACCTGGGGGATCACTGAAGCTTTCTTT.

The chain has TRBV11-2 and TRBJ2-5; TRBD1 aligns across 9 bases. The CDR3 runs to 17 residues. Germline V gives CDR1 SGHAT, CDR2 FQNNGV. Trimming took 1 base from V and 5 from J; bases not matched to a gene: 11. CDR3 coding DNA: TGTGCCAGCAGCTTAGGAAAGGGACAGGGACCCAGGGAGACCCAGTACTTC. Protein sequence: CASSLGKGQGPRETQYF.

The rearrangement links TRBV3-1 (or the pseudogene TRBV3-2) to TRBJ2-5, with 9 bases aligning to TRBD1. The J segment lost 3 bases and the V segment lost 1 base, leaving 6 bases of the junction unmatched. The CDR3 spans 16 residues. Germline CDR1 reads LGHDT; CDR2 reads YNNKEL (reference sequence). This CDR3 is CASSQAGTGRKETQYF. CDR3 coding DNA: TGTGCCAGCAGCCAAGCCGGGACAGGGAGAAAAGAGACCCAGTACTTC.

The CDR3 here is CASSPGLPTVETQYF. The CDR3 nucleotides read TGTGCCAGCAGCCCAGGACTACCTACCGTAGAGACCCAGTACTTC. This chain links TRBV7-9 with TRBJ2-5; tentatively, D is TRBD2 (6 bases). Trimming stripped 5 bases from V and 4 bases from J, with 17 bases between. There are 15 residues in the CDR3. The germline V gene encodes CDR1 SEHNR and CDR2 FQNEAQ (reference sequence).

This chain links TRBV7-8 with TRBJ2-2; 7 bases align to TRBD2. Germline V gene lookup returns CDR1 SGHVS and CDR2 FQNEAQ. The CDR3 contains 16 residues. With V trimmed by 1 base and J by 7 bases, 9 bases remained unmatched. In DNA form, the CDR3 reads TGTGCCAGCAGCTTAGTTCGAGCGGGATTGGTCGGGGAGCTGTTTTTT. Amino acid sequence: CASSLVRAGLVGELFF.

The chain joins TRBV3-1 (or the pseudogene TRBV3-2) to TRBJ2-7, with TRBD1 matching 9 bases. CDR1 and CDR2 (germline): LGHDT, YNNKEL (reference sequence). The CDR3 loop spans 15 amino acids. The trim removed 4 bases at V and 2 bases at J, leaving 6 bases unmatched. This chain's CDR3 is CASSRAGTGTYEQYF. The CDR3 bases are TGTGCCAGCAGCCGAGCCGGGACAGGGACCTACGAGCAGTACTTC.

V is TRBV7-9 and J is TRBJ2-1, with 7 bases lining up with TRBD2. V gave up 2 bases and J gave up 3 bases; unmatched junction bases: 10. CDR1 and CDR2 (germline): SEHNR, FQNEAQ (reference sequence). The CDR3 contains 17 residues. The CDR3 sequence is CASSLRFGGGGYNEQFF. The CDR3 DNA is TGTGCCAGCAGCTTACGTTTTGGCGGGGGTGGCTACAATGAGCAGTTCTTC.

The DNA of the CDR3 is TGCGCCAGCAGCTTACGGTCCGGACTAGCGGGGGGTCTGGTCTCCTACAATGAGCAGTTCTTC. It translates to CASSLRSGLAGGLVSYNEQFF. The chain employs TRBV5-1 and TRBJ2-1, with TRBD2 matching 14 bases. This CDR3 has 21 amino acids. The germline gives CDR1 SGHRS, CDR2 YFSETQ. The V and J ends lost 2 bases and 0 bases, in that order; junction bases with no gene match: 13.

This rearrangement joins TRBV20-1 to TRBJ2-3; 8 nucleotides line up with TRBD2. The CDR3 runs 14 residues. Per the germline V gene, CDR1 is DFQATT and CDR2 is SNEGSKA (reference sequence). V lost 3 bases to trimming and J lost 3 bases; unmatched junction nucleotides: 5. CDR3 sequence reads: CSASSASGTDTQYF. CDR3 DNA: TGCAGTGCTAGTTCGGCTAGCGGGACAGATACGCAGTATTTT.

The rearrangement links TRBV7-6 to TRBJ2-3; D is undetermined. Trimming left V 4 bases short and J 1 base short, with 6 bases between. The CDR3 length is 13 residues. Germline loops: CDR1 SGHVS, CDR2 FNYEAQ. CDR3 residues: CASSSQGTDTQYF. The CDR3 bases are TGTGCCAGCAGCTCTCAGGGCACAGATACGCAGTATTTT. The whole variable domain, remainder taken from reference TRBV7-6 and TRBJ2-3, is GAGVSQSPRYKVTKRGQDVALRCDPISGHVSLYWYRQALGQGPEFLTYFNYEAQQDKSGLPNDRFSAERPEGSISTLTIQRTEQRDSAMYRCASSSQGTDTQYFGPGTRLTVL.

The CDR3 DNA reads as TGTGCCAGCAGCTCCCCGGGCACTGAAGCTTTCTTT. The encoded protein is CASSSPGTEAFF. V gene TRBV28 combines with J gene TRBJ1-1; no firm D call. The V gene lost 6 bases and the J gene lost 4 bases, with 9 bases spanning the gap. This CDR3 spans 12 amino acids. The V gene's germline CDR1 is MDHEN and CDR2 SYDVKM.

This rearrangement joins TRBV2 to TRBJ2-7; D is perhaps TRBD1 (6 bases). The germline V gene encodes CDR1 SNHLY and CDR2 FYNNEI. The CDR3 runs to 15 residues. V was shortened by 8 bases and J by 3 bases, with 20 bases between the two germline ends. CDR3 in DNA: TGTGCCAGCCAACGGAGGAAACAGGGTAACTACGAGCAGTACTTC. This codes for CASQRRKQGNYEQYF.

The CDR3 DNA reads TGTGCCAGCAGTTCTTCAGGGGACGAGCAGTACTTC. This encodes CASSSSGDEQYF. The rearrangement uses TRBV28 and TRBJ2-7, with a weak D call TRBD1 (6 bases). V lost 4 bases to trimming and J lost 5 bases, with 9 bases between them. CDR3 length: 12 amino acids. CDR1 and CDR2 from the germline V gene are MDHEN and SYDVKM.

The chain links TRBV7-6 to TRBJ2-7, with 7 bases that match TRBD2. This CDR3 contains 15 residues. CDR1 and CDR2 from the germline V gene are SGHVS and FNYEAQ. V gave up 6 bases and J gave up 0 bases; unmatched junction bases: 8. The CDR3 DNA sequence: TGTGCCAGCAGGGCGCTAGCGGAGGACTCCTACGAGCAGTACTTC. It codes for CASRALAEDSYEQYF.

CDR3 region: CASSLRDPYNSDTQYF. The DNA for the CDR3 is TGTGCCAGCTCACTCAGGGATCCCTATAACTCAGATACGCAGTATTTT. The chain carries TRBV18 and TRBJ2-3, with a possible D match to TRBD1 (5 bases). CDR3 length equals 16 residues. Germline V CDR1 and CDR2: KGHSH, LQKENI. The ends were cut back, 4 bases at V and 4 bases at J, with 18 bases in the middle.

The gene calls are TRBV19 and TRBJ2-5, with TRBD1 identical over 7 bases. Germline V gives CDR1 LNHDA, CDR2 SQIVND (reference sequence). J lost 5 bases, V lost 0 bases, and 12 bases had no gene match. The CDR3 consists of 17 residues. The CDR3: CASSIDQDRLGGETQYF. CDR3 DNA: TGTGCCAGTAGTATAGACCAGGACAGGTTGGGTGGGGAGACCCAGTACTTC.

The rearrangement joins TRBV30 to TRBJ1-1; D perhaps matches TRBD1 (6 bases). Germline V gene lookup returns CDR1 GTSNPN and CDR2 SVGIG (reference sequence). This CDR3 contains 13 residues. The V end lost 4 bases, the J end lost 1 base, and 10 bases lay between the germline ends. The CDR3 here is CAWTKGGNTEAFF. The DNA for the CDR3 is TGTGCCTGGACCAAAGGGGGGAACACTGAAGCTTTCTTT.

This sequence joins TRBV29-1 and TRBJ1-2, with D perhaps matching TRBD1 (6 bases). CDR1 is SQVTM and CDR2 is ANQGSEA in the germline V gene. The CDR3 is 11 amino acids. Trimming left V 6 bases short and J 8 bases short, with 13 bases between. Written as DNA, the CDR3 is TGCAGCGTCGACAGGTTGGGAGGCTACACCTTC. This gives the protein CSVDRLGGYTF.

The rearrangement uses TRBV29-1 and TRBJ1-2; D gene uncertain. Trimming took off 7 bases at V and 7 bases at J, with 16 bases between the two ends. The CDR3 runs 12 residues. From germline, CDR1 is SQVTM and CDR2 ANQGSEA. CDR3 coding DNA: TGCAGCGCCAGTCTCGGGGTATCTGGCTACACCTTC. Amino acid sequence: CSASLGVSGYTF.

This clone appeared a single time. The genes are TRBV9 and TRBJ2-2; D is unresolved. Germline V gene data show CDR1 as SGDLS and CDR2 as YYNGEE. The CDR3 spans 12 residues. Trimming pared 4 bases from V and 8 bases from J, leaving 9 bases between. DNA of the CDR3: TGTGCCAGCAGCCCCTTTCGTGGGGAGCTGTTTTTT. Encoded protein: CASSPFRGELFF.

This chain joins TRBV18 and TRBJ1-4; the D is unclear. This CDR3 spans 13 amino acids. Looked up from germline, CDR1 is KGHSH and CDR2 is LQKENI. V was trimmed by 7 bases and J by 8 bases, leaving 14 bases between them. The CDR3 is CASCQSSNEKLFF. The CDR3 DNA reads as TGTGCCAGCTGTCAGTCTTCGAACGAAAAACTGTTTTTT.